This T cell receptor beta chain comes out of a study of shared clonotypes between healthy human individuals. General study points: Incompleteness in sorted-subset sequencing, despite large depth, was shown by rarefaction.

Naivety among CD8 cells was defined by CD45RO negativity and positive CCR7 selection, thereby excluding terminally differentiated effector memory CD45RA+ cells. Every contributor of samples was a Caucasian grown-up residing in Nashville, Tennessee. Each PCR replicate from the sorted subsets contained around 0.2 ug DNA, which is 30,000 or so T cell genomes. TCRdb's copy holds only in-frame clones and misses some; the assay was immunoSEQ multiplex PCR. The table records hundreds of thousands of clones, about 91% of them present only once. Notes on this clone: Antigen: not known.

The sequenced sample consisted of naive CD8+ T cells sorted from blood. The sequence derives from a man aged 25-45 years in good health.

The CDR3 sequence: CASSYSSEHYEQYF. The CDR3 nucleotides are TGTGCCAGCAGTTACTCTTCAGAACATTACGAGCAGTACTTC. The chain couples TRBV6-5 to TRBJ2-7, with D hard to call. Germline CDR1 MNHEY, CDR2 SVGAGI. The V gene lost 0 bases and the J gene lost 4 bases, with 10 bases spanning the gap. This CDR3 comprises 14 residues.